The present TCR beta chain was sequenced within a study of T cell responses to AZD1222 COVID-19 vaccine. Produced via immunoSEQ multiplex PCR; TCRdb's table is partial and in-frame only. The table includes 150,000 to 200,000 clones, 88% detected once. This CDR3 comprises 17 residues. Germline CDR1 is MDHEN and CDR2 is SYDVKM. V lost 5 bases to trimming and J lost 2 bases; unmatched junction nucleotides: 9. The source material was peripheral blood, sampled 28 days after the second AZD1222 dose. This receptor was identified in an adult who received the AZD1222 COVID-19 vaccine. The chain has TRBV28 and TRBJ1-1; 12 positions match TRBD1. The CDR3 region is CASSHRDRGPKNTEAFF. DNA for the CDR3: TGTGCCAGCAGTCATCGGGACAGGGGGCCAAAAAACACTGAAGCTTTCTTT.